The rows below give T cell receptor beta chains drawn from one sample of a study of cytomegalovirus exposure and HLA in healthy donors. Using immunoSEQ multiplex PCR, the repertoire was profiled, and TCRdb retains in-frame clones only, with some absent. The table records 150,000 to 200,000 clones, around 79% of them present only once. The material sequenced was PBMCs. The receptors shown here come from a woman in her forties or fifties in good health and CMV-seropositive. The CDR3 runs from the conserved cysteine through the conserved F or W. D genes are given only for firm matches. For some rows the clone size is stated as once, few or many, or as a class when expanded; others skip it.

d_gene	v_gene	j_gene	abundance	CDR3aa	CDR3nt
TRBD1	TRBV6-5	TRBJ2-1	NA	CASSYSTGGSDEQFF	TGTGCCAGCAGTTACTCGACAGGGGGCTCTGATGAGCAGTTCTTC
TRBD1	TRBV27	TRBJ1-6	NA	CASSLTGQTNNSPLHF	TGTGCCAGCAGCCTGACGGGACAGACTAATAATTCACCCCTCCACTTT
TRBD1	TRBV5-8	TRBJ2-4	NA	CASSLVGTGHQYF	TGTGCCAGCAGCTTGGTAGGGACAGGGCATCAGTACTTC
TRBD1	TRBV2	TRBJ2-4	NA	CASSEAPGGALYF	TGTGCCAGCAGTGAAGCCCCAGGGGGCGCGTTGTACTTC
TRBD2	TRBV4-3	TRBJ2-7	once	CASSQGDSGVYEQYF	TGCGCCAGCAGCCAAGGTGATAGCGGGGTCTACGAGCAGTACTTC
NA	TRBV2	TRBJ1-3	NA	CASTWGGSPYF	TGTGCCAGCACCTGGGGGGGAAGTCCATATTTT
NA	TRBV4-2	TRBJ2-7	NA	CASSQVASGGGHPSYEQYF	TGTGCCAGCAGCCAAGTTGCATCGGGGGGCGGGCACCCTTCCTACGAGCAGTACTTC
NA	TRBV2	TRBJ2-3	NA	CASSENRAAADTQYF	TGTGCCAGCAGTGAAAATAGAGCGGCGGCAGATACGCAGTATTTT
TRBD1	TRBV7-2	TRBJ1-2	NA	CASSPGQGANYGYTF	TGTGCCAGCAGCCCCGGACAGGGAGCAAACTATGGCTACACCTTC
NA	TRBV5-4	TRBJ1-4	NA	CASSLVQGEKLFF	TGTGCCAGCAGCTTGGTCCAGGGGGAAAAACTGTTTTTT
TRBD1	TRBV6-1	TRBJ1-3	NA	CASRGTGQGGNTIYF	TGTGCCAGCAGGGGGACCGGACAGGGAGGAAACACCATATATTTT
NA	TRBV5-8	TRBJ2-7	NA	CASSILGHYEQYF	TGTGCCAGCAGTATCTTGGGCCACTACGAGCAGTACTTC
NA	TRBV7-6	TRBJ2-3	NA	CASSATGITDTQYF	TGTGCCAGCAGCGCCACAGGGATCACAGATACGCAGTATTTT
TRBD1	TRBV18	TRBJ1-2	NA	CASSPSGGGYGYTF	TGTGCCAGCTCACCATCAGGGGGCGGCTATGGCTACACCTTC
TRBD1	TRBV6-6	TRBJ2-7	NA	CASSSPTGGNGYEQYF	TGTGCCAGCAGCTCCCCCACAGGGGGGAACGGCTACGAGCAGTACTTC
NA	TRBV4-1	TRBJ1-6	NA	CASSHSGVSNSPLHF	TGCGCCAGCAGCCATTCAGGGGTCAGCAATTCACCCCTCCACTTT
NA	TRBV7-7	TRBJ2-1	many	CASSPGIHNEQFF	TGTGCTAGCAGCCCAGGGATTCACAATGAGCAGTTCTTC
TRBD1	TRBV6-1	TRBJ2-7	once	CASSLTGGGYEQYF	TGTGCCAGCAGTCTCACAGGGGGCGGCTACGAGCAGTACTTC
TRBD1	TRBV7-2	TRBJ2-7	NA	CASSLQGTGGYEQYF	TGTGCCAGCAGCTTACAAGGGACAGGGGGCTACGAGCAGTACTTC
TRBD1	TRBV4-3	TRBJ1-4	NA	CASSRSGGGQPIEKLFF	TGCGCCAGCAGCCGTTCAGGAGGGGGACAGCCTATTGAAAAACTGTTTTTT
NA	TRBV7-2	TRBJ2-1	NA	CASSTAGEQFF	TGTGCCAGCAGCACAGCGGGTGAGCAGTTCTTC
TRBD1	TRBV19	TRBJ2-6	NA	CASSQVSVGTGGGANVLTF	TGTGCCAGTAGCCAAGTGAGCGTCGGGACAGGGGGTGGGGCCAACGTCCTGACTTTC
TRBD1	TRBV4-3	TRBJ2-1	NA	CASSQGGYDRALHNEQFF	TGCGCCAGCAGCCAGGGCGGTTATGACAGGGCCCTCCACAATGAGCAGTTCTTC
TRBD1	TRBV2	TRBJ1-5	NA	CASSGQGMQPQHF	TGTGCCAGCAGCGGACAGGGGATGCAGCCCCAGCATTTT
NA	TRBV27	TRBJ2-7	once	CASSLKGTGYEQYF	TGTGCCAGCAGTTTAAAGGGTACGGGGTACGAGCAGTACTTC
NA	TRBV2	TRBJ2-5	NA	CASSEASSQSETQYF	TGTGCCAGCAGTGAAGCGTCTAGTCAGTCGGAGACCCAGTACTTC
NA	TRBV5-8	TRBJ1-1	once	CASSLVFMNTEAFF	TGTGCCAGCAGCTTGGTTTTTATGAACACTGAAGCTTTCTTT
NA	TRBV18	TRBJ1-1	NA	CASSPRAGGTEAFF	TGTGCCAGCTCACCAAGAGCGGGCGGCACTGAAGCTTTCTTT
NA	TRBV7-2	TRBJ2-5	NA	CASSLGSSLQETQYF	TGTGCCAGCAGCTTAGGGTCTAGCTTGCAAGAGACCCAGTACTTC
NA	TRBV7-3	TRBJ1-5	NA	CASSERLKRGNQPQHF	TGTGCCAGCAGCGAAAGACTAAAAAGGGGCAATCAGCCCCAGCATTTT
NA	TRBV28	TRBJ1-4	few	CASRSQGATNEKLFF	TGTGCCAGCAGGAGCCAGGGTGCAACTAATGAAAAACTGTTTTTT
NA	TRBV30	TRBJ2-2	NA	CAWTDTGELFF	TGTGCCTGGACCGACACCGGGGAGCTGTTTTTT
NA	TRBV9	TRBJ1-2	NA	CASSAGGAPYYGYTF	TGTGCCAGCAGCGCCGGGGGTGCTCCCTACTATGGCTACACCTTC
NA	TRBV2	TRBJ1-1	NA	CASRSGRTAGTEAFF	TGTGCCAGCAGGTCGGGGCGAACCGCGGGGACTGAAGCTTTCTTT
TRBD2	TRBV5-1	TRBJ2-3	NA	CASSSPPGTSGRYSTDTQYF	TGCGCCAGCAGCTCCCCACCAGGGACTAGCGGGCGATATAGCACAGATACGCAGTATTTT
NA	TRBV6-5	TRBJ2-4	NA	CASTLSVGSKNIQYF	TGTGCCAGCACCCTAAGCGTCGGGTCCAAAAACATTCAGTACTTC